This record looks at one T cell receptor beta chain sequence and its context. The data derive from a study of blood T cell repertoires in COVID-19. For the study at large: Sources were T cells, B-cell-depleted T cells, or PBMCs; the material itself was cDNA or gDNA.

Some clones are missing from TCRdb's copy, which holds only in-frame ones; the method was immunoSEQ multiplex PCR. The sample contains around 190,000 clones, more than 70% of which appear only once. J was trimmed by 7 bases and V by 4 bases; bases with no gene match: 8. The length of the CDR3 is 14 residues. Germline V gives CDR1 SGHRS, CDR2 YFSETQ. Seattle enrolled patients during active infection and tracked them longitudinally. The chain employs TRBV5-1 and TRBJ2-5; TRBD2 matches at 9 bases. The TCR was taken from a middle-aged man with COVID-19, enrolled during active disease. Source material: peripheral blood. CDR3 DNA: TGCGCCAGCAGCCATGTAGCGGGAGAGGGGACCCAGTACTTC. Encoded protein: CASSHVAGEGTQYF.